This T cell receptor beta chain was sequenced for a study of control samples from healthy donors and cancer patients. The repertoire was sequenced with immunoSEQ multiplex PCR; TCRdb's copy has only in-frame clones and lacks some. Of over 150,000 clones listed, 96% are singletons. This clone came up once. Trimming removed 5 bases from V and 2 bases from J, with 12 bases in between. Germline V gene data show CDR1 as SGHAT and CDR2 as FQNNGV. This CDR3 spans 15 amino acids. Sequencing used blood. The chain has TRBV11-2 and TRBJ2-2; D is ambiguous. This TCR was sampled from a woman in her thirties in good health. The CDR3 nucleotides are TGTGCCAGCAGCCAAATGCCCCCCAACACCGGGGAGCTGTTTTTT. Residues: CASSQMPPNTGELFF.